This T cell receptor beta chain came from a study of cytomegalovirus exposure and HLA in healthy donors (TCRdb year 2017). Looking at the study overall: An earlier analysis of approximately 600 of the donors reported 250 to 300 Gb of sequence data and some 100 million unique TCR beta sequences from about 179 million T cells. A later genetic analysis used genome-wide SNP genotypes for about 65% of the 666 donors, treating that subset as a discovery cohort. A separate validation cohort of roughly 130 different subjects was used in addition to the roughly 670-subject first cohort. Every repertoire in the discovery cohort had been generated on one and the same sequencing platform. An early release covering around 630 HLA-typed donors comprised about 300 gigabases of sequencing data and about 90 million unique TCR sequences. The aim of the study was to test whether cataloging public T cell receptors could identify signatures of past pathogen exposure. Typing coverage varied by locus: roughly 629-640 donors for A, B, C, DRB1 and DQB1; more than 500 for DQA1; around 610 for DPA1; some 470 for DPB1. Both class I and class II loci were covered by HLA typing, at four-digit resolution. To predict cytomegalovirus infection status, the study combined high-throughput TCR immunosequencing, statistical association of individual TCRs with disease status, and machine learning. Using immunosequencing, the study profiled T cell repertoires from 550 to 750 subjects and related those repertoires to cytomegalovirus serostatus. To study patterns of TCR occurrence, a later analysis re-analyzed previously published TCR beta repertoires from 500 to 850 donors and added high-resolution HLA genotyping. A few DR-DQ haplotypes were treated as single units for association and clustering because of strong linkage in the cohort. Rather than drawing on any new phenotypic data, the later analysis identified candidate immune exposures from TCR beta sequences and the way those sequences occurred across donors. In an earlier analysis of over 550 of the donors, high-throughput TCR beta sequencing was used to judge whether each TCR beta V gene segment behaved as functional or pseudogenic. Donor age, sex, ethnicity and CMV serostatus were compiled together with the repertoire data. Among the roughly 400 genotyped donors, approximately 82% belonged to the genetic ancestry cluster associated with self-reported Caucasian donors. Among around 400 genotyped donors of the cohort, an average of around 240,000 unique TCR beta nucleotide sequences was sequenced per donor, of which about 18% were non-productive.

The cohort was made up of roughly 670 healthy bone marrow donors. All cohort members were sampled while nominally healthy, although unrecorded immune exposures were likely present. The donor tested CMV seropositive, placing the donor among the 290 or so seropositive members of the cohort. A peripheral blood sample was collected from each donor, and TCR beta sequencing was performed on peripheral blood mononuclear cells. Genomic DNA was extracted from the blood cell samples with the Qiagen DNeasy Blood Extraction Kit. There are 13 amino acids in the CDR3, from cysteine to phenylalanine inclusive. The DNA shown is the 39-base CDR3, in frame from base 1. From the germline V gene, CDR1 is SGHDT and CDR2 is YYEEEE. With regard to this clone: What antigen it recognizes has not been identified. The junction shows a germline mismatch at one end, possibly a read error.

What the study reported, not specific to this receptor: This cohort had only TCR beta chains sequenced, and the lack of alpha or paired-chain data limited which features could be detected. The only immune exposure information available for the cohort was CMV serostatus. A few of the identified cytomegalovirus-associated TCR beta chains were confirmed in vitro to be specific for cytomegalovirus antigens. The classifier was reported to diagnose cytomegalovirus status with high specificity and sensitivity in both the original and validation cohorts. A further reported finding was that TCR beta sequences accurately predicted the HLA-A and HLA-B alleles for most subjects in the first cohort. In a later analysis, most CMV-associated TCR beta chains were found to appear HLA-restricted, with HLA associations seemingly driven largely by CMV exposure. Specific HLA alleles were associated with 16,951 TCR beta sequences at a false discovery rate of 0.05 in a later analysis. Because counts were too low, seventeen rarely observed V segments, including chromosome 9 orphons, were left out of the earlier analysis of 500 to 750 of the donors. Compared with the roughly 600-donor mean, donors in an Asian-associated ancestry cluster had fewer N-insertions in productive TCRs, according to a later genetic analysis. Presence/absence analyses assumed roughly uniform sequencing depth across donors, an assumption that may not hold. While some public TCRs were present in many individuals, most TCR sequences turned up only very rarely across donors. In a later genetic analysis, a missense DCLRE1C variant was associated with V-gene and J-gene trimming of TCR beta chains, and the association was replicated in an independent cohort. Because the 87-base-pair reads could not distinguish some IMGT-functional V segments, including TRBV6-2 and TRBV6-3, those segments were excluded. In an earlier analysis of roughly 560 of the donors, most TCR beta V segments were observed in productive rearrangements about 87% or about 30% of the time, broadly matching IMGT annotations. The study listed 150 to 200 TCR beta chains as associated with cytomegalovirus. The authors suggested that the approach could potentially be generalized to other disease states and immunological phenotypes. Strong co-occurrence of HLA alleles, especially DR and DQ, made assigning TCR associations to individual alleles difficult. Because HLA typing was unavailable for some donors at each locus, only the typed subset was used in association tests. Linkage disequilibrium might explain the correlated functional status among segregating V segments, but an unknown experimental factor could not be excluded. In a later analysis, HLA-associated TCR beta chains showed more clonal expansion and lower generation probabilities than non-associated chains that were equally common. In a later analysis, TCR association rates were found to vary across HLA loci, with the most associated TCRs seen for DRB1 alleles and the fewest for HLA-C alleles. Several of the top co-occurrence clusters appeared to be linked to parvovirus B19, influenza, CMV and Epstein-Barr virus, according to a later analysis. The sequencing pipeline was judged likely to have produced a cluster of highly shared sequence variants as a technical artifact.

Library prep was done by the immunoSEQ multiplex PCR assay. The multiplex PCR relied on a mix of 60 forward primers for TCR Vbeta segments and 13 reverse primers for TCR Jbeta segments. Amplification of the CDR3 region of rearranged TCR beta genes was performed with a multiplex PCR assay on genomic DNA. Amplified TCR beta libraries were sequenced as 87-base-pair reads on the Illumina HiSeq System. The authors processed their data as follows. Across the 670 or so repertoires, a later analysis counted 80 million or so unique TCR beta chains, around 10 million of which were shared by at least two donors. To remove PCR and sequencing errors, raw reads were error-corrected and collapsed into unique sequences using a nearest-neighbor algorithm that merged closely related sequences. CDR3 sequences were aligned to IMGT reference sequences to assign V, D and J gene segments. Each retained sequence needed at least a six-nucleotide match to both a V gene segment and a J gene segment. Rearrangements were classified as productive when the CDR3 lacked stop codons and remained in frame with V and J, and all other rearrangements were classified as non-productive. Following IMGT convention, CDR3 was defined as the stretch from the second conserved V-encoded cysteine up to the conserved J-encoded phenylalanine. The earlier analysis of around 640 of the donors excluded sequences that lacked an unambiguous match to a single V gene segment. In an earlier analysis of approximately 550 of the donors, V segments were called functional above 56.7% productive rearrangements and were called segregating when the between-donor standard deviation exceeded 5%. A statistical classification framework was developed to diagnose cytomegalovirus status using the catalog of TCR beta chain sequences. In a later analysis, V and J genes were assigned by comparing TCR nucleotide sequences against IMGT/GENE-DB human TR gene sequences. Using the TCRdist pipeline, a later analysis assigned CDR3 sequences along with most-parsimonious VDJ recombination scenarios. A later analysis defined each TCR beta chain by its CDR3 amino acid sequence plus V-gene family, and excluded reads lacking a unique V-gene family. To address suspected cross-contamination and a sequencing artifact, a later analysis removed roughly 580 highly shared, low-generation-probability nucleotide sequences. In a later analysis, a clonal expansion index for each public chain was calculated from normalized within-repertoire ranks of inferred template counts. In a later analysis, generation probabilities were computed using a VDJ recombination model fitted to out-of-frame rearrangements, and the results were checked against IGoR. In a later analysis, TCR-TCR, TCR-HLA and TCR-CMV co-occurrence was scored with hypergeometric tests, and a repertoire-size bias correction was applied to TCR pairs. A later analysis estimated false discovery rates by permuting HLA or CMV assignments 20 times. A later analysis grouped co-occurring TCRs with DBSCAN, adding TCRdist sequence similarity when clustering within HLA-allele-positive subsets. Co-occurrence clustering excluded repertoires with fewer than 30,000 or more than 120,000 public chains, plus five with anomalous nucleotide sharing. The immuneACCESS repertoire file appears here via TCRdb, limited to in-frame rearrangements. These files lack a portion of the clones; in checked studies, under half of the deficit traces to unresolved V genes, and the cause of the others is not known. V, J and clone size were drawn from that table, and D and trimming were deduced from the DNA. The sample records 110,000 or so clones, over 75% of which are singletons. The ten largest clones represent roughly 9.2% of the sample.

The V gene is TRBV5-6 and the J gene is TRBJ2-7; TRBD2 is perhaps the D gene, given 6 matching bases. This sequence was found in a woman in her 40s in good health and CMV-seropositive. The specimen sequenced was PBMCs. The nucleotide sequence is TGTGCCAGCAGCCCCAATAGGAGGGTTCGATGGGCCTTC. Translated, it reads CASSPNRRVRWAF.